This entry features one TCR beta chain sequence. The antigen is undetermined. PCR used 60 Vbeta primers and 13 Jbeta primers. Here immunoSEQ multiplex PCR was the method, and the copy in TCRdb shows in-frame clones only, minus some. Of around 100,000 clones listed, less than 75% are singletons. The source of the sample is a study of cytomegalovirus exposure and HLA in healthy donors. Findings and limits, study-wide: The HLA-A and HLA-B alleles of most subjects were reportedly predicted accurately from TCR beta sequences. The authors later found most CMV-associated TCR beta chains appeared HLA-restricted. An assumption of roughly uniform sequencing depth across donors underlay the presence/absence analyses. In vitro testing confirmed a few CMV-associated chains as specific for CMV antigens.

The germline V gene has CDR1 SGHDT and CDR2 YYEEEE. With 2 bases removed from V and 0 bases from J, the gap between germline ends came to 17 bases. The CDR3 runs 17 residues. The source of this sequence is a man aged 25 to 45 in good health and CMV-seronegative. This rearrangement joins TRBV5-6 to TRBJ1-2, with a weak D call TRBD1 (6 bases). The sequenced sample consisted of PBMCs. CDR3 region: CASSLNVGAVTNYGYTF. The CDR3 DNA sequence: TGTGCCAGCAGCTTAAATGTGGGGGCCGTTACTAACTATGGCTACACCTTC.